Included here is one T cell receptor beta chain sequence, with context. Sequence at one end of the junction differs from germline and may be a read error. The record originates from a study of siplizumab effects on memory and regulatory T cells. TCRdb's table, derived via immunoSEQ multiplex PCR, lists solely in-frame clones and lacks some. The sample lists 100,000 or so clones; approximately 90% were seen once. The CDR3 loop spans 14 amino acids. Germline V gene sequence: CDR1 LNHNV, CDR2 YYDKDF (reference sequence). Sequencing was carried out using CD4+ T cells sorted from blood. The TCR comes from a human donor in good health. The gene calls are TRBV15 and TRBJ2-3, with 7 bases that match TRBD1. This CDR3 reads CATSRDRASDTQYF. CDR3 nucleotide sequence: TGTGCCACCAGTAGAGACAGGGCTTCAGATACGCAGTATTTT.